These T cell receptor beta chains were read from a single sample in a study of blood T cell repertoires in COVID-19. Sequencing was performed with immunoSEQ multiplex PCR; in TCRdb, only in-frame clones are kept and a portion is missing. The data contain some 150,000 clones, roughly 88% of them singletons. Sequencing was performed on PBMCs or T cells enriched from blood (not recorded which). The receptors originated from a man in his forties or fifties who had recovered from COVID-19. Both conserved end residues are part of each CDR3. The D gene is left open where the match is weak. Size tells how often a clone was seen (once, few, many) or the class of an expanded clone, and some rows leave it out.

v_gene	j_gene	abundance	len	d_gene	CDR3nt	CDR3aa
TRBV5-1	TRBJ2-1	NA	16	NA	TGCGCCAGCAGCACCGAGGGGACACGAAACTACAATGAGCAGTTCTTC	CASSTEGTRNYNEQFF
TRBV5-1	TRBJ1-1	NA	15	NA	TGCGCCAGCAGCTTGCCACAGGGATCGAGCACTGAAGCTTTCTTT	CASSLPQGSSTEAFF
TRBV7-9	TRBJ1-4	few	14	NA	TGTGCCAGCAGCCGCGAAACGGCCGGGGAAAAACTGTTTTTT	CASSRETAGEKLFF
TRBV11-2	TRBJ2-1	NA	15	NA	TGTGCCAGCAGCTTAGATCCCGGTGGCTACAATGAGCAGTTCTTC	CASSLDPGGYNEQFF
TRBV5-1	TRBJ1-4	few	12	NA	TGCGCCAGCAGCTTGAAAGGGGGAAAACTGTTTTTT	CASSLKGGKLFF
TRBV5-4	TRBJ2-7	once	14	NA	TGTGCCAGCAGCTTGGAACAGGGGAGGTACGAGCAGTACTTC	CASSLEQGRYEQYF
TRBV29-1	TRBJ2-7	once	15	NA	TGCAGCCCTGTCGGACAGCCCGAGGATCCCTACGAGCAGTACTTC	CSPVGQPEDPYEQYF
TRBV6-5	TRBJ1-6	NA	14	TRBD1	TGTGCCAGCACTAAGGGACAGCTTAATTCACCCCTCCACTTT	CASTKGQLNSPLHF
TRBV6-5	TRBJ1-1	NA	14	TRBD1	TGTGCCAGCAGTATGGGACAGGGAGGCACTGAAGCTTTCTTT	CASSMGQGGTEAFF
TRBV7-2	TRBJ1-5	NA	15	TRBD1	TGTGCCAGCAGCTTCACAGGGGTGATCGATCAGCCCCAGCATTTT	CASSFTGVIDQPQHF
TRBV18	TRBJ1-2	NA	15	NA	TGTGCCAGCTCACCCCCGAACAGGTTCGACTATGGCTACACCTTC	CASSPPNRFDYGYTF
TRBV6-5	TRBJ2-2	NA	15	TRBD1	TGTGCCAGCAGTACGGGACAGTATAACACCGGGGAGCTGTTTTTT	CASSTGQYNTGELFF
TRBV10-1	TRBJ2-1	NA	16	TRBD2	TGCGCCAGCAGTGACTCCCGAGAGGGACTAGCGAATGAGCAGTTCTTC	CASSDSREGLANEQFF
TRBV14	TRBJ1-1	NA	13	NA	TGTGCCAGCAGCCAAAACATGAACACTGAAGCTTTCTTT	CASSQNMNTEAFF
TRBV5-4	TRBJ1-2	once	14	NA	TGTGCCAGCAGCTTGGTGGGAGGGGAGCAAGGCTACACCTTC	CASSLVGGEQGYTF
TRBV5-1	TRBJ1-2	NA	13	NA	TGCGCCACTCAAGGTGATGCGGGCTACGGCTACACCTTC	CATQGDAGYGYTF
TRBV3-1/TRBV3-2	TRBJ1-3	NA	15	NA	TGTGCCAGCAGCCAACCCGGCAGGGGTGGAAACACCATATATTTT	CASSQPGRGGNTIYF
TRBV11-3	TRBJ2-3	many	17	TRBD2	TGTGCCAGCAGCTCTGGGACTAGCGGGGGGCGCACAGATACGCAGTATTTT	CASSSGTSGGRTDTQYF
TRBV10-3	TRBJ1-1	NA	13	NA	TGTGCCATCAGGGCGGGGATGAACACTGAAGCTTTCTTT	CAIRAGMNTEAFF
TRBV28	TRBJ1-3	few	14	NA	TGTGCCAGCAGTTTAAGACAGGCCCGGAACACCATATATTTT	CASSLRQARNTIYF
TRBV6-5	TRBJ1-4	once	14	NA	TGTGCCAGCAGCCCCTCGGGTTCGGGTGAAAAACTGTTTTTT	CASSPSGSGEKLFF
TRBV6-5	TRBJ1-1	NA	16	TRBD1	TGTGCCAGCAGTTACGCCCCAGGGGGCTGGGACACTGAAGCTTTCTTT	CASSYAPGGWDTEAFF
TRBV4-1	TRBJ1-3	NA	15	TRBD1	TGCGCCAGCAGCCAGACAGGGGGCTCTGGAAACACCATATATTTT	CASSQTGGSGNTIYF
TRBV19	TRBJ2-1	NA	13	TRBD2	TGTGCCAGTACCCCCCTAGCGGGCAATGAGCAGTTCTTC	CASTPLAGNEQFF